These 24 T cell receptor beta chains were all obtained from the same sample, sequenced in a study of T-cell memory formation after mild COVID-19. TCRdb re-called the 5' RACE reads with MiXCR, one entry per CDR3 protein. The sample includes 500,000 to 550,000 distinct CDR3 sequences, around 21% of them seen just once. Specimen: PBMCs or a T cell subset sorted from them (not recorded which). The source is an adult woman who had mild COVID-19 (a few samples of this study predate the infection). Cell type and time point are not known.

This clonotype was counted between two and nine times. The rearrangement links TRBV2 to TRBJ2-3; D is ambiguous. Trimming pared 8 bases from V and 2 bases from J, leaving 20 bases between. Germline loops: CDR1 SNHLY, CDR2 FYNNEI. The CDR3 consists of 16 residues. CDR3 amino acids: CASCSTDTTLTDTQYF. The CDR3 DNA sequence: TGTGCCAGCTGTTCCACCGACACGACTCTCACAGATACGCAGTATTTT.

This clonotype was seen more than once but under ten times. This chain links TRBV30 with TRBJ1-6; D is perhaps TRBD1 (5 bases). The CDR3 spans 14 residues. Trimming removed 3 bases from V and 1 base from J, with 7 bases in between. CDR1 and CDR2 from the germline V gene are GTSNPN and SVGIG (reference sequence). CDR3 DNA: TGTGCCTGGAGACAGGTGTCCTATAATTCACCCCTCCACTTT. This sequence encodes CAWRQVSYNSPLHF. Using reference TRBV30 and TRBJ1-6 for the parts outside the CDR3, the full variable domain is SQTIHQWPATLVQPVGSPLSLECTVEGTSNPNLYWYRQAAGRGLQLLFYSVGIGQISSEVPQNLSASRPQDRQFILSSKKLLLSDSGFYLCAWRQVSYNSPLHFGNGTRLTVT.

The chain employs TRBV3-1 and TRBJ1-1; D is unresolved. The V and J ends lost 4 bases and 5 bases respectively, with 14 bases between them. The germline gives CDR1 LGHDT, CDR2 YNNKEL (reference sequence). This CDR3 comprises 14 residues. The CDR3 reads CASSRGEMGTEAFF. In nucleotides, the CDR3 is TGTGCCAGCAGCCGCGGGGAAATGGGGACTGAAGCTTTCTTT.

This chain connects TRBV6-5 to TRBJ1-2; D not certain. Trimming pared 4 bases from V and 4 bases from J, leaving 7 bases between. This CDR3 comprises 12 residues. Germline CDR1 and CDR2: MNHEY and SVGAGI. CDR3 protein: CASSWGAYGYTF. The CDR3 nucleotides read TGTGCCAGCAGTTGGGGAGCCTATGGCTACACCTTC.

This clonotype appeared a few times. The chain is built from TRBV13 and TRBJ2-3; 12 bases map to TRBD2. The CDR3 length is 15 residues. J gave up 4 bases and V 7 bases, and 6 bases lay outside the gene matches. The V gene's germline CDR1 is PRHDT and CDR2 FYEKMQ (reference sequence). The CDR3 DNA sequence: TGTGCCAGCATCCAACTAGCGGGAGGCCCAGATACGCAGTATTTT. Amino acids: CASIQLAGGPDTQYF.

This clonotype was seen a handful of times. The chain is built from TRBV29-1 and TRBJ2-6; D possibly corresponds to TRBD2 (5 bases). CDR3 length: 19 amino acids. V was clipped by 4 bases and J by 2 bases, with 24 bases between them. CDR1 and CDR2 from the germline V gene are SQVTM and ANQGSEA. The chain's CDR3 is CSVGTWAQNSVAGANVLTF. The DNA of the CDR3 is TGCAGCGTTGGTACGTGGGCACAGAATAGCGTAGCTGGGGCCAACGTCCTGACTTTC.

In nucleotides, the CDR3 is TGCGCCAGCAGCTTGGATGCGGACAGTAACTACGAGCAGTACTTC. This encodes CASSLDADSNYEQYF. The chain employs TRBV5-1 and TRBJ2-7; a possible D gene is TRBD1 (6 bases). Germline V lookup: CDR1 SGHRS, CDR2 YFSETQ. The CDR3 extends over 15 amino acids. Trimming took off 0 bases at V and 3 bases at J, with 13 bases between the two ends.

The chain couples TRBV7-8 to TRBJ2-7, with TRBD1 identical over 10 bases. Germline trimming cut 3 bases from V and 3 bases from J; bases unmatched to any gene: 17. This CDR3 comprises 19 residues. CDR1 and CDR2 from the germline V gene are SGHVS and FQNEAQ. CDR3 sequence: CASSLSKRTGGPDYYEQYF. The CDR3 region has the DNA TGTGCCAGCAGCTTGAGTAAGCGGACAGGGGGTCCCGATTACTACGAGCAGTACTTC.

The sample holds many counts of this clonotype. This chain joins TRBV5-1 and TRBJ2-7; 9 positions agree with TRBD1. The length of the CDR3 is 14 residues. With 4 bases clipped from V and 3 bases from J, the junction kept 5 bases outside the gene matches. In germline, CDR1 is SGHRS, CDR2 YFSETQ. Here the CDR3 DNA reads TGCGCCAGCAGCCGGACAGGGGAGGGCTACGAGCAGTACTTC. Amino acids: CASSRTGEGYEQYF.

This clonotype was picked up one time. A junction boundary mismatches the germline segment, possibly from a read error. The chain links TRBV6-2 or TRBV6-3 to TRBJ2-2; D could derive from TRBD1 or TRBD2 (5 bases each). The CDR3 spans 15 residues. The germline CDR1 and CDR2 sequences are MNHEY and SVGEGT. The CDR3 DNA sequence: TGTGCAAGCAGACCCTCCGGGACCTTCACCGGGGAGCTGTTTTTT. It encodes CASRPSGTFTGELFF.

The J gene is TRBJ1-1, the V gene TRBV30, with a possible D match to TRBD1 (6 bases). This CDR3 is built from 14 residues. V lost 0 bases to trimming and J lost 8 bases, with 16 bases between them. Per the germline V gene, CDR1 is GTSNPN and CDR2 is SVGIG (reference sequence). The CDR3 region is CAWSVQGGVMEAFF. CDR3 sequence (DNA): TGTGCCTGGAGTGTACAAGGGGGGGTAATGGAAGCTTTCTTT.

This chain links TRBV18 with TRBJ2-3, with D uncertain. Trimming left V 2 bases short and J 3 bases short, with 9 bases between. The CDR3 spans 14 residues. Germline CDR1 reads KGHSH; CDR2 reads LQKENI. Written as DNA, the CDR3 is TGTGCCAGCTCACCAAATGGTCCTACAGATACGCAGTATTTT. Protein: CASSPNGPTDTQYF. Full variable domain (outside the CDR3, taken from reference TRBV18 and TRBJ2-3): NAGVMQNPRHLVRRRGQEARLRCSPMKGHSHVYWYRQLPEEGLKFMVYLQKENIIDESGMPKERFSAEFPKEGPSILRIQQVVRGDSAAYFCASSPNGPTDTQYFGPGTRLTVL.

This clonotype was seen more than once but under ten times. The chain carries TRBV4-2 and TRBJ2-3; TRBD2 matches 12 bases. Unmatched junction bases numbered 1, after V lost 1 base and J lost 5 bases. Germline CDR1 LGHNA, CDR2 YNFKEQ. The CDR3 runs to 15 residues. The CDR3 here is CASSQGLAGEDTQYF. The CDR3 coding sequence is TGTGCCAGCAGCCAAGGACTAGCGGGAGAAGATACGCAGTATTTT.

This clonotype was found a few times. The chain recombines TRBV19 with TRBJ2-2, with D tentatively TRBD1 (5 bases). Trimming shortened V by 3 bases and J by 6 bases, and 14 bases separated the two germline ends. Germline V CDR1 and CDR2: LNHDA, SQIVND (reference sequence). The CDR3 has 15 amino acids. The CDR3 sequence: CASSIANLRAGELFF. In DNA, the CDR3 is TGTGCCAGTAGTATCGCCAATCTCAGGGCCGGGGAGCTGTTTTTT.

This clonotype has a handful of counts. The chain has TRBV28 and TRBJ1-2, with D unclear. Trimming cost V 5 bases and J 4 bases, with 11 bases left between them. CDR3 length: 13 residues. From germline, CDR1 is MDHEN and CDR2 SYDVKM. The CDR3 nucleotides read TGTGCCAGCAGTCTCCCCAGGTTCTATGGCTACACCTTC. Protein: CASSLPRFYGYTF.

This clonotype turned up a few times. J is TRBJ2-2 and V is TRBV9, with 7 bases fitting TRBD1. The ends lost 4 bases at V and 0 bases at J; junction bases unmatched: 6. This CDR3 is 16 amino acids long. Germline loops: CDR1 SGDLS, CDR2 YYNGEE. The CDR3 is CASSPWDRPNTGELFF. The CDR3 bases are TGTGCCAGCAGCCCATGGGACAGACCGAACACCGGGGAGCTGTTTTTT.

This chain joins TRBV4-3 and TRBJ2-3; D possibly uses TRBD1 or TRBD2 (5 bases each). Trimming pared 4 bases from V and 6 bases from J, leaving 14 bases between. Germline lookup yields CDR1 LGHNA and CDR2 YSLEER. The CDR3 runs to 14 residues. This chain's CDR3 is CASSLRSGADTQYF. In nucleotides, the CDR3 is TGCGCCAGCAGCCTTCGTTCCGGGGCGGATACGCAGTATTTT.

This clonotype was seen more than once but under ten times. The V and J genes are TRBV28 and TRBJ2-2; D perhaps matches TRBD2 (6 bases). The CDR3 contains 12 residues. The germline V gene has CDR1 MDHEN and CDR2 SYDVKM. Deletions cut 10 bases from V and 5 bases from J, with 11 bases between. The CDR3 DNA reads TGTGCCACTCTAGCGATGACCGGGGAGCTGTTTTTT. This sequence encodes CATLAMTGELFF.

The J gene is TRBJ2-7, the V gene TRBV4-1; no reliable D call. The CDR3 runs to 15 residues. V was trimmed by 6 bases and J by 2 bases, leaving 17 bases between them. Per germline, CDR1 MGHRA and CDR2 YSYEKL. Here the CDR3 DNA reads TGCGCCAGCAGTCCATCTAACCCCGGACCCTACGAGCAGTACTTC. Protein sequence: CASSPSNPGPYEQYF.

The chain combines TRBV12-3 or TRBV12-4 with TRBJ1-3; possible D gene TRBD1, 5 bases. Trimming removed 8 bases from V and 1 base from J, with 9 bases in between. This CDR3 region has 13 residues. CDR3 in DNA: TGTGCCAGCGGGACCTTTTCTGGAAACACCATATATTTT. Its protein is CASGTFSGNTIYF.

The rearrangement uses TRBV7-2 and TRBJ2-3, with D unresolved. The germline gives CDR1 SGHTA, CDR2 FQGNSA. V dropped 6 bases and J dropped 4 bases, with 17 bases sitting between them. The CDR3 consists of 15 residues. The CDR3 reads CASSHDPTRPDTQYF. CDR3 DNA sequence: TGTGCCAGCAGTCACGATCCCACCCGGCCAGATACGCAGTATTTT.

The rearrangement joins TRBV30 to TRBJ1-6; the D is unclear. V lost 5 bases, J lost 0 bases, and 14 bases lay in between. The CDR3 totals 16 residues. The germline V gene has CDR1 GTSNPN and CDR2 SVGIG (reference sequence). CDR3 sequence: CAWGAGVSSYNSPLHF. In nucleotides, the CDR3 is TGTGCCTGGGGAGCCGGGGTTAGCTCCTATAATTCACCCCTCCACTTT.

The rearrangement joins TRBV5-1 to TRBJ1-3, with a possible D match to TRBD1 (6 bases). Germline CDR1 and CDR2: SGHRS and YFSETQ. This CDR3 contains 16 residues. The germline V and J ends were trimmed by 0 bases and 0 bases, with 10 bases remaining between them. CDR3 residues: CASSLEDSSSGNTIYF. CDR3 DNA sequence: TGCGCCAGCAGCTTGGAGGACAGCAGCTCTGGAAACACCATATATTTT.

In its sample, this clonotype was seen a few times. The gene calls are TRBV5-1 and TRBJ2-7; D is perhaps TRBD2 (6 bases). Trimming shortened V by 4 bases and J by 3 bases, and 11 bases separated the two germline ends. CDR1 is SGHRS, CDR2 YFSETQ, per germline. CDR3 length equals 13 residues. The CDR3 region has the DNA TGCGCCAGCAGCGGGGGACTGAACTACGAGCAGTACTTC. Amino acids: CASSGGLNYEQYF.